This record covers a single T cell receptor beta chain. The entry originates in a study of blood T cell repertoires in COVID-19. Study as a whole: Samples of COVID-19 (acute and convalescent) were obtained from the United States, Italy and Spain.

The authors' processing: Amplification of reference gene primers provided the estimated nucleated cell counts. Using immunoSEQ multiplex PCR, the repertoire was profiled, and TCRdb retains in-frame clones only, with some absent. The V and J calls and clone size were taken over from that table, and D and trimming were inferred from the DNA. Counted here are tens of thousands of clones, over 75% occurring once; the ten biggest clones make up roughly a sixth. Germline loops: CDR1 LNHDA, CDR2 SQIVND (reference sequence). The V end lost 7 bases, the J end lost 8 bases, and 17 bases lay between the germline ends. The CDR3 is 14 residues long.

Material: peripheral blood. The V gene is TRBV19, the J gene TRBJ1-4; D might be TRBD1 (6 bases). This sequence was found in a woman aged 60-75 years with active COVID-19. The CDR3 sequence is CASKVGTGGEKLFF. The CDR3 nucleotides are TGTGCCAGTAAGGTCGGTACTGGGGGCGAAAAACTGTTTTTT. The complete variable domain, with remaining parts taken from reference TRBV19 and TRBJ1-4, reads DGGITQSPKYLFRKEGQNVTLSCEQNLNHDAMYWYRQDPGQGLRLIYYSQIVNDFQKGDIAEGYSVSREKKESFPLTVTSAQKNPTAFYLCASKVGTGGEKLFFGSGTQLSVL.